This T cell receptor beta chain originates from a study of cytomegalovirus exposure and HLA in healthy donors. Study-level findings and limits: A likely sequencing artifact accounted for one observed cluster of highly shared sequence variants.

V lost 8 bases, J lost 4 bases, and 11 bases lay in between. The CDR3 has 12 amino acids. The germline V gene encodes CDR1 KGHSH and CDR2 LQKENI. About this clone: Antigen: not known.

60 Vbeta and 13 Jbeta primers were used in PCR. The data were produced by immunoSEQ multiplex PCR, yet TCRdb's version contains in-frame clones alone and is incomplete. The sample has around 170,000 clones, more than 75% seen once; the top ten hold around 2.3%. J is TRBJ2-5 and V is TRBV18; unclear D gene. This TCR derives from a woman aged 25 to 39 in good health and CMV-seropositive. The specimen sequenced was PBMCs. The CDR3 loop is CASAGYGETQYF. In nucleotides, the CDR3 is TGTGCCAGCGCAGGATATGGAGAGACCCAGTACTTC.